The clone carrying this T cell receptor (beta chain) was observed at least ten times. Its antigen is not known. A single record per CDR3 protein comes from TCRdb applying MiXCR to the RT-PCR reads. The sample lists around 200,000 distinct CDR3 sequences, approximately 9.2% occurring once. The data were taken from a study of response to subunit inactivated influenza vaccine. Findings and limits, study-wide: Few additional T cells are recruited per seasonal influenza vaccination, authors suggested.

The germline CDR1 and CDR2 sequences are SGHRS and YFSETQ. V lost 2 bases and J 1 base, leaving 12 bases between the germline ends. The length of the CDR3 is 15 residues. This rearrangement joins TRBV5-1 to TRBJ2-5; D is unclear. The sequenced sample was non-naive T cells sorted from PBMCs, obtained on the day of vaccination. The receptor was isolated from a man between 50 and 59 years old who received an inactivated influenza vaccine. The DNA of the CDR3 is TGCGCCAGCAGCTTTACAGCAGGCCCCCAAGAGACCCAGTACTTC. This sequence encodes CASSFTAGPQETQYF.